The clone carrying this T cell receptor (beta chain) was seen a handful of times. Its cognate antigen is unknown. Germline V gives CDR1 SGDLS, CDR2 YYNGEE. J gave up 0 bases and V 4 bases, and 5 bases lay outside the gene matches. The CDR3 spans 15 residues. The table came from immunoSEQ multiplex PCR; TCRdb's copy has only in-frame clones and leaves some out. The table lists 45,000 or so clones, more than 75% of them singletons. The time point is: pretreatment peripheral blood. This sample is drawn from a study of PD-L1 blockade in urothelial cancer. Study-level background: Peripheral blood specimens exhibited a median yield of 141,255 T cells. Overall study results and limits: At 3 weeks on treatment, tumor-associated clones expanded more with durable benefit.

This specimen consisted of PBMCs, obtained around atezolizumab (anti-PD-L1) treatment. This sequence joins TRBV9 and TRBJ1-1, with TRBD1 matching 8 bases. This receptor was taken from a man aged 50 to 59 with urothelial cancer. This chain's CDR3 is CASSPQGALNTEAFF. The CDR3 DNA sequence: TGTGCCAGCAGCCCGCAGGGGGCCTTGAACACTGAAGCTTTCTTT. Based on the CDR3 plus reference TRBV9 and TRBJ1-1, the full variable domain is DSGVTQTPKHLITATGQRVTLRCSPRSGDLSVYWYQQSLDQGLQFLIQYYNGEERAKGNILERFSAQQFPDLHSELNLSSLELGDSALYFCASSPQGALNTEAFFGQGTRLTVV.